Listed below are T cell receptor beta chains from one sample, sequenced in a study of T cell responses to AZD1222 COVID-19 vaccine. Generated by immunoSEQ multiplex PCR, the TCRdb table keeps only in-frame clones and is missing some. The sample shows about 92,000 clones, about nine tenths of them seen only once. The sample consisted of peripheral blood, taken on day 0 of AZD1222 vaccination. These receptor sequences come from an adult in good health. Each CDR3 is given with its conserved first and last residue. A D gene is named only where the DNA matches it firmly. Not all rows give a size; the values are once, few, many and, for expanded clones, a class.

TRBV19	few	TRBJ1-5	.	CASSRDYNQPQHF	TGTGCCAGTAGTCGGGATTACAATCAGCCCCAGCATTTT
TRBV5-1	.	TRBJ2-7	.	CASYDGGESFYEQYF	TGCGCCAGCTACGATGGGGGTGAGAGTTTCTACGAGCAGTACTTC
TRBV7-2	.	TRBJ2-5	.	CASSLLGAEETQYF	TGTGCCAGCAGCTTACTTGGAGCCGAAGAGACCCAGTACTTC
TRBV20-1	.	TRBJ2-3	TRBD2	CSASQPSGGVADTQYF	TGCAGTGCTAGTCAACCTAGCGGGGGAGTGGCAGATACGCAGTATTTT
TRBV11-2	.	TRBJ2-3	.	CASSLDSPGRADTQYF	TGTGCCAGCAGCTTAGATTCGCCGGGGCGGGCCGATACGCAGTATTTT
TRBV2	.	TRBJ1-4	TRBD1	CASGGQVATNEKLFF	TGTGCCAGCGGGGGACAGGTAGCAACTAATGAAAAACTGTTTTTT
TRBV6-6	few	TRBJ1-5	TRBD1	CASTYRDRDQPQHF	TGTGCCAGCACTTACCGGGACAGAGATCAGCCCCAGCATTTT
TRBV18	.	TRBJ2-7	.	CASSPLGGDSYEQYF	TGTGCCAGCTCACCATTGGGGGGCGACTCCTACGAGCAGTACTTC
TRBV27	.	TRBJ1-3	.	CASSLSVGNTIYF	TGTGCCAGCAGTTTATCGGTGGGAAACACCATATATTTT
TRBV9	.	TRBJ1-6	.	CASSVAPFSPLHF	TGTGCCAGCAGCGTAGCGCCGTTCTCACCCCTCCACTTT
TRBV5-1	.	TRBJ2-2	.	CASGRGNTGELFF	TGCGCCAGCGGACGGGGGAACACCGGGGAGCTGTTTTTT
TRBV5-4	once	TRBJ1-2	.	CASSLAGYGYTF	TGTGCCAGCAGCTTGGCGGGCTATGGCTACACCTTC
TRBV3-1/TRBV3-2	.	TRBJ2-2	TRBD1	CASSQTGDTGELFF	TGTGCCAGCAGCCAAACAGGGGACACCGGGGAGCTGTTTTTT
TRBV29-1	.	TRBJ1-4	.	CSVEEGGEKLFF	TGCAGCGTTGAGGAGGGCGGGGAAAAACTGTTTTTT
TRBV7-2	.	TRBJ1-3	.	CASSLGLGNTIYF	TGTGCCAGCAGCTTAGGACTTGGAAACACCATATATTTT
TRBV7-2	.	TRBJ2-7	TRBD2	CASSSSGTTYEQYF	TGTGCCAGCAGCTCTAGCGGGACAACCTACGAGCAGTACTTC
TRBV12-3/TRBV12-4	.	TRBJ1-1	.	CASSFTENTEAFF	TGTGCCAGCAGTTTTACAGAGAACACTGAAGCTTTCTTT
TRBV27	.	TRBJ2-1	TRBD1	CAITGGAGWNEQFF	TGTGCCATAACAGGGGGCGCCGGTTGGAATGAGCAGTTCTTC
TRBV5-1	.	TRBJ2-7	.	CASSMGLGSQGEQYF	TGCGCCAGCAGCATGGGGCTGGGGTCCCAGGGCGAGCAGTACTTC
TRBV10-3	.	TRBJ2-7	.	CAISEQTYEQYF	TGTGCCATCAGTGAGCAGACCTACGAGCAGTACTTC
TRBV9	.	TRBJ1-2	.	CASSVVGYGYTF	TGTGCCAGCAGCGTAGTCGGCTATGGCTACACCTTC
TRBV3-1/TRBV3-2	.	TRBJ2-7	.	CASGLGTSYEQYF	TGTGCCAGCGGTCTAGGGACCTCCTACGAGCAGTACTTC
TRBV7-2	.	TRBJ1-3	.	CASSLLPQGAGNTIYF	TGTGCCAGCAGCCTCCTCCCCCAGGGAGCTGGAAACACCATATATTTT
TRBV3-1/TRBV3-2	.	TRBJ1-4	TRBD1	CASSRNDRGLTNEKLFF	TGTGCCAGCAGCCGAAATGATAGGGGGCTTACTAATGAAAAACTGTTTTTT
TRBV3-1/TRBV3-2	.	TRBJ2-7	.	CASSQAEGVAYEQYF	TGTGCCAGCAGCCAAGCGGAGGGGGTTGCCTACGAGCAGTACTTC
TRBV12-3/TRBV12-4	.	TRBJ1-6	TRBD1	CASSFDGTGALHF	TGTGCCAGCAGTTTTGACGGGACAGGGGCCCTCCACTTT
TRBV10-2	.	TRBJ2-7	.	CASADRYEQYF	TGCGCCAGCGCCGACAGGTACGAGCAGTACTTC
TRBV5-5	.	TRBJ2-7	.	CASSLADYYEQYF	TGTGCCAGCAGCTTGGCCGACTACTACGAGCAGTACTTC
TRBV2	.	TRBJ1-2	.	CASRAGHSFDYGYTF	TGTGCCAGCAGGGCGGGACACTCTTTCGACTATGGCTACACCTTC
TRBV6-5	.	TRBJ2-7	.	CASSFKIGTPSYEQYF	TGTGCCAGCAGTTTTAAGATTGGGACCCCGTCCTACGAGCAGTACTTC
TRBV5-1	.	TRBJ2-1	.	CASSLERGEQFF	TGCGCCAGCAGCTTGGAGAGGGGTGAGCAGTTCTTC
TRBV12-3/TRBV12-4	.	TRBJ2-5	.	CASSFGGGETQYF	TGTGCCAGCAGTTTTGGGGGAGGAGAGACCCAGTACTTC
TRBV29-1	.	TRBJ2-5	.	CSAGGQLETQYF	TGCAGCGCCGGGGGCCAATTGGAGACCCAGTACTTC
TRBV7-9	.	TRBJ1-1	TRBD1	CASSFLTGVDTEAFF	TGTGCCAGCAGCTTTCTTACAGGGGTTGACACTGAAGCTTTCTTT
TRBV10-3	.	TRBJ2-3	TRBD2	CAIKSPTSGRADTQYF	TGTGCCATCAAGTCGCCTACTAGCGGGAGGGCAGATACGCAGTATTTT
TRBV5-1	.	TRBJ1-3	.	CASSFSSGGRSGNTIYF	TGCGCCAGCAGCTTTTCTTCTGGGGGGCGCTCTGGAAACACCATATATTTT
TRBV19	.	TRBJ2-7	TRBD1	CASSIGTGDEQYF	TGTGCCAGTAGTATCGGGACAGGGGACGAGCAGTACTTC
TRBV7-2	.	TRBJ2-3	.	CASSPNRHRGQYF	TGTGCCAGCAGCCCCAACCGGCATCGGGGGCAGTATTTT
TRBV18	once	TRBJ2-7	.	CASSPQGTTTYEQYF	TGTGCCAGCTCACCACAAGGGACAACCACCTACGAGCAGTACTTC
TRBV5-4	.	TRBJ2-7	TRBD1	CASSLPDRGGYEQYF	TGTGCCAGCAGCTTACCGGACAGGGGAGGGTACGAGCAGTACTTC
TRBV6-5	.	TRBJ1-1	.	CASSLTGTYTEAFF	TGTGCCAGCAGCTTAACCGGGACATACACTGAAGCTTTCTTT
TRBV19	.	TRBJ2-1	.	CASSMGRGPYNEQFF	TGTGCCAGTAGTATGGGTCGCGGGCCCTACAATGAGCAGTTCTTC
TRBV5-1	once	TRBJ2-3	.	CASKTPGGTDTQYF	TGCGCCAGCAAAACCCCCGGGGGCACAGATACGCAGTATTTT
TRBV15	.	TRBJ1-4	.	CATSRAGTIGEKLFF	TGTGCCACCAGCAGAGCCGGGACAATAGGGGAAAAACTGTTTTTT
TRBV3-1/TRBV3-2	.	TRBJ1-2	TRBD1	CASSQNSGQYYGYTF	TGTGCCAGCAGCCAGAACTCGGGACAGTACTATGGCTACACCTTC
TRBV6-6	.	TRBJ2-7	.	CASSLGQLGYEQYF	TGTGCCAGCAGTCTTGGACAGCTTGGCTACGAGCAGTACTTC
TRBV6-6	.	TRBJ1-3	TRBD1	CASSEQGFSGNTIYF	TGTGCCAGCAGCGAACAGGGGTTCTCTGGAAACACCATATATTTT
TRBV10-3	.	TRBJ2-3	.	CAISETSSSSTDTQYF	TGTGCCATCAGTGAGACTAGCTCCTCTAGCACAGATACGCAGTATTTT
TRBV7-2	.	TRBJ2-1	.	CASSLGITSAGEQFF	TGTGCCAGCAGCTTAGGGATAACCTCGGCCGGTGAGCAGTTCTTC
TRBV7-6	.	TRBJ2-3	.	CASSPVLPSALGWDTQYF	TGTGCCAGCAGCCCAGTCCTCCCTAGCGCTCTCGGGTGGGATACGCAGTATTTT
TRBV28	.	TRBJ1-5	.	CASSLYGQGPQPQHF	TGTGCCAGCAGTTTATACGGCCAGGGACCCCAGCCCCAGCATTTT
TRBV7-2	.	TRBJ2-5	.	CAGGGGSLGETQYF	TGTGCCGGCGGTGGGGGGAGTTTGGGAGAGACCCAGTACTTC
TRBV5-1	.	TRBJ2-2	.	CASSLVSVANTGELFF	TGCGCCAGCAGCTTGGTGTCGGTCGCGAACACCGGGGAGCTGTTTTTT
TRBV7-2	.	TRBJ2-7	TRBD2	CASSPPLVGRAPYEQYF	TGTGCCAGCAGCCCCCCATTGGTCGGGAGGGCCCCCTACGAGCAGTACTTC